The entry below describes one TCR beta chain. The data are from a study of blood T cell repertoires in COVID-19. Data came from immunoSEQ multiplex PCR; TCRdb stores just in-frame clones and leaves some out. Of 250,000 to 300,000 clones listed, around 90% are singletons. The clonotype comes from a woman aged 25 to 45 with acute or convalescent COVID-19. Sequencing was done on a sample of peripheral blood.

The CDR3 here is CSVEIGSGNTIYF. The CDR3 region has the DNA TGCAGCGTTGAAATCGGCTCTGGAAACACCATATATTTT. The chain is built from TRBV29-1 and TRBJ1-3; D is unclear. Trimming shortened V by 2 bases and J by 0 bases, and 5 bases separated the two germline ends. CDR3 length: 13 residues. The germline CDR1 and CDR2 sequences are SQVTM and ANQGSEA. Full variable domain (rest looked up from reference TRBV29-1 and TRBJ1-3): SAVISQKPSRDICQRGTSLTIQCQVDSQVTMMFWYRQQPGQSLTLIATANQGSEATYESGFVIDKFPISRPNLTFSTLTVSNMSPEDSSIYLCSVEIGSGNTIYFGEGSWLTVV.